This T cell receptor (beta chain) was sequenced during a study of cytomegalovirus exposure and HLA in healthy donors. Findings and limits, study-wide: HLA alleles were associated with roughly 15,000 TCR beta sequences in a later analysis at 0.05 false discovery rate. Further analysis was carried out later, and it showed several of the most significant clusters appearing linked to common viral pathogens.

This PCR relied on a set of 60 Vbeta primers and 13 Jbeta primers. Clones were read by immunoSEQ multiplex PCR, and TCRdb kept only the in-frame ones, dropping some. This listing includes approximately 210,000 clones. Regarding this clone: Its matching antigen is unknown.

What was sequenced was PBMCs. The receptor was isolated from a woman aged 25 to 39 in good health and CMV-seropositive.

The CDR3 DNA is TGCGCCAGCAGCTTGGGACAGGGGGACCACGAGCAGTACTTC. Protein product: CASSLGQGDHEQYF. This chain uses TRBV5-1 with TRBJ2-7; TRBD1 matches at 9 bases. The J segment lost 5 bases and the V segment lost 0 bases, leaving 3 bases of the junction unmatched. The germline CDR1 and CDR2 sequences are SGHRS and YFSETQ. This CDR3 is built from 14 residues.